The 19 T cell receptor beta chains below come from one sample, sequenced in a study of blood T cell repertoires in COVID-19. Repertoires were generated with immunoSEQ multiplex PCR, while TCRdb's copy carries only in-frame clones and drops some. The sample holds around 100,000 clones, 70% to 90% seen once. The sequenced material came from peripheral blood. Every receptor here comes from a human donor in a cohort sampled during active COVID-19.

This chain connects TRBV7-2 to TRBJ2-2, with D perhaps matching TRBD1 (6 bases). The V end was cut by 3 bases, the J end by 3 bases, with 11 bases between. Germline assignment: CDR1 SGHTA and CDR2 FQGNSA. The CDR3 length is 15 residues. The CDR3 DNA is TGTGCCAGCAGCTTTTCAGCAGGGGACACCGGGGAGCTGTTTTTT. Translation gives CASSFSAGDTGELFF.

The J gene is TRBJ2-1, the V gene TRBV6-2 or TRBV6-3; 14 bases are a match to TRBD2. The CDR3 loop spans 17 amino acids. V shed 2 bases and J 7 bases; nucleotides not matched to a gene: 7. From germline, CDR1 is MNHEY and CDR2 SVGEGT. The CDR3 DNA is TGTGCCAGCAGTTACCCAAGGGGGACTAGCGGGAGAAATGAGCAGTTCTTC. It yields the protein CASSYPRGTSGRNEQFF.

About this clone itself: Other DNA sequences of this sample code for an identical CDR3. The chain is built from TRBV11-2 and TRBJ2-7, with 9 bases lining up with TRBD1. CDR3 length: 15 amino acids. Germline-derived CDR1 and CDR2 are SGHAT and FQNNGV. V lost 3 bases to trimming and J lost 2 bases; unmatched junction nucleotides: 5. Here the CDR3 reads CASSLGQGAPYEQYF. Here the CDR3 DNA reads TGTGCCAGCAGCTTGGGACAGGGAGCACCCTACGAGCAGTACTTC.

This clone was counted once. The V gene is TRBV3-1 (or the pseudogene TRBV3-2), the J gene TRBJ2-2, with D tentatively TRBD2 (7 bases). CDR1 and CDR2 from the germline V gene are LGHDT and YNNKEL (reference sequence). Trimming stripped 3 bases from V and 6 bases from J, with 11 bases between. The CDR3 has 14 amino acids. DNA of the CDR3: TGTGCCAGCAGCCATGGGGGGGCCCCCGGGGAGCTGTTTTTT. Amino acid sequence: CASSHGGAPGELFF.

This clone has more than one count but fewer than ten. V gene TRBV27 combines with J gene TRBJ1-1; maybe TRBD1 (5 bases). The germline V gene has CDR1 MNHEY and CDR2 SMNVEV (reference sequence). The CDR3 has 14 residues. Trimming pared 5 bases from V and 4 bases from J, leaving 14 bases between. DNA of the CDR3: TGTGCCAGCAGTACCCTAGCGGGGGGCACTGAAGCTTTCTTT. Translating gives CASSTLAGGTEAFF.

The rearrangement links TRBV14 to TRBJ1-3; D not resolved. The CDR3 is made up of 14 amino acids. Trimming left V 3 bases short and J 3 bases short, with 9 bases between. CDR1 and CDR2 from the germline V gene are SGHDN and FVKESK. This CDR3 is CASSQRADGNTIYF. The CDR3 DNA follows: TGTGCCAGCAGCCAGAGGGCGGATGGAAACACCATATATTTT.

Only a few counts were recorded for this clone. The chain is built from TRBV3-1 (or the pseudogene TRBV3-2) and TRBJ1-5; 9 bases line up with TRBD1. V was pared by 5 bases and J by 5 bases, with 1 base of the junction left unmatched. Germline V CDR1 and CDR2: LGHDT, YNNKEL (reference sequence). The CDR3 totals 13 residues. CDR3 amino acids: CASSWDRDQPQHF. The CDR3 DNA is TGTGCCAGCAGCTGGGACAGGGATCAGCCCCAGCATTTT.

This chain joins TRBV7-2 and TRBJ1-1, with no clear D. The CDR3 sequence is 14 residues long. CDR1 is SGHTA, CDR2 FQGNSA, per germline. Between the trimmed V and J ends, which lost 3 bases and 2 bases, there was a span of 10 bases. DNA of the CDR3: TGTGCCAGCAGCTTCCTCGGCGGTAACACTGAAGCTTTCTTT. Amino acid sequence: CASSFLGGNTEAFF.

A single count supports this clone. The gene calls are TRBV24-1 and TRBJ2-1; D uncertain. The CDR3 runs 16 residues. V dropped 4 bases and J dropped 0 bases, with 12 bases sitting between them. The germline CDR1 and CDR2 sequences are KGHDR and SFDVKD. The CDR3 protein is CATSDLRVSSYNEQFF. In nucleotides, the CDR3 is TGTGCCACCAGTGACTTACGGGTGAGCTCCTACAATGAGCAGTTCTTC.

CDR3 in DNA: TGTGCCAGCAACCGGGGGGGGTTCGTGGACACTGAAGCTTTCTTT. This encodes CASNRGGFVDTEAFF. The chain has TRBV11-2 and TRBJ1-1; the D gene is possibly TRBD1 (5 bases). The V end lost 7 bases, the J end lost 3 bases, and 18 bases lay between the germline ends. This CDR3 contains 15 residues. Looked up from germline, CDR1 is SGHAT and CDR2 is FQNNGV.

The CDR3 is CASSLMAGTGNTEAFF. Written as DNA, the CDR3 is TGTGCCAGCAGCTTGATGGCCGGGACAGGGAACACTGAAGCTTTCTTT. This rearrangement joins TRBV28 to TRBJ1-1, with 8 bases that match TRBD1. Per the germline V gene, CDR1 is MDHEN and CDR2 is SYDVKM. J lost 1 base, V lost 6 bases, and 10 bases had no gene match. The CDR3 consists of 16 residues.

The rearrangement links TRBV18 to TRBJ2-3, with TRBD1 identical over 8 bases. Germline V gene sequence: CDR1 KGHSH, CDR2 LQKENI. CDR3 length: 15 amino acids. Trimming removed 4 bases from V and 2 bases from J; junction bases left unmatched: 5. The CDR3 DNA reads TGTGCCAGCTCACGAAGGACAGGGTTCACAGATACGCAGTATTTT. Protein: CASSRRTGFTDTQYF. Combining the CDR3 with reference TRBV18 and TRBJ2-3 gives the whole variable domain NAGVMQNPRHLVRRRGQEARLRCSPMKGHSHVYWYRQLPEEGLKFMVYLQKENIIDESGMPKERFSAEFPKEGPSILRIQQVVRGDSAAYFCASSRRTGFTDTQYFGPGTRLTVL.

The chain has TRBV27 and TRBJ2-7; tentatively, D is TRBD2 (6 bases). V lost 6 bases, J lost 12 bases, and 18 bases lay in between. The CDR3 runs 12 residues. Germline-derived CDR1 and CDR2 are MNHEY and SMNVEV (reference sequence). The CDR3 sequence is CASSRFGGTPYF. In DNA form, the CDR3 reads TGTGCCAGCAGCCGATTCGGCGGGACCCCGTACTTC.

The V call is TRBV6-6, the J call TRBJ2-5, with 11 nucleotides matching TRBD1. CDR3 length equals 15 residues. Per germline, CDR1 MNHNY and CDR2 SVGAGI (reference sequence). The junction had 7 bases not matched to a gene; V was cut back by 5 bases and J by 5 bases. The CDR3 coding sequence is TGTGCCAGCAGTATGAGGGACAGGGGGTGGGAGACCCAGTACTTC. Amino acid sequence: CASSMRDRGWETQYF.

The chain joins TRBV9 to TRBJ2-1, with 9 bases that match TRBD1. This CDR3 has 15 residues. V lost 0 bases, J lost 5 bases, and 3 bases stayed unmatched. CDR1 and CDR2 from the germline V gene are SGDLS and YYNGEE. CDR3 residues: CASSVVGQGHNEQFF. The DNA for the CDR3 is TGTGCCAGCAGCGTAGTGGGACAGGGACACAATGAGCAGTTCTTC.

V gene TRBV7-2 combines with J gene TRBJ2-1; possible D gene TRBD2, 6 bases. This CDR3 has 14 amino acids. The germline CDR1 and CDR2 sequences are SGHTA and FQGNSA. V gave up 2 bases and J gave up 9 bases, with 14 bases separating them. The CDR3 here is CASSLWRDRGEQFF. The DNA for the CDR3 is TGTGCCAGCAGCTTATGGCGGGATAGGGGTGAGCAGTTCTTC.

The count of this clone is one. The chain is built from TRBV7-2 and TRBJ1-5; D not resolved. V gave up 2 bases and J gave up 1 base, with 3 bases separating them. CDR1 and CDR2 (germline): SGHTA, FQGNSA. This CDR3 spans 13 amino acids. The CDR3 region has the DNA TGTGCCAGCAGCTTACAGAGCAATCAGCCCCAGCATTTT. Protein product: CASSLQSNQPQHF.

The rearrangement joins TRBV28 to TRBJ2-7; D possibly corresponds to TRBD1 (6 bases). Trimming removed 6 bases from V and 2 bases from J, with 14 bases in between. From germline, CDR1 is MDHEN and CDR2 SYDVKM. This CDR3 is built from 14 residues. CDR3 sequence: CASSPTGFPYEQYF. CDR3 coding DNA: TGTGCCAGCAGCCCTACAGGGTTCCCCTACGAGCAGTACTTC.

The chain couples TRBV11-2 to TRBJ1-1, with 10 positions matching TRBD1. The junction had 4 bases not matched to a gene; V was cut back by 3 bases and J by 3 bases. CDR1 is SGHAT and CDR2 is FQNNGV in the germline V gene. The CDR3 is 15 amino acids. The CDR3 spells CASSFRTGGDTEAFF. The DNA of the CDR3 is TGTGCCAGCAGCTTTCGGACAGGGGGAGACACTGAAGCTTTCTTT.